A selection of T cell receptor beta chains follows, all from one sample in a study of post-analysis software for immune sequencing data. TCRdb independently ran MiXCR on the PCR reads; one entry per CDR3 protein. The sample consists of 750,000 to 950,000 distinct CDR3 sequences, around 42% of them appearing once. The specimen sequenced was blood. These receptor sequences come from a girl aged 10 to 17 with multiple sclerosis. The CDR3 runs from the conserved cysteine through the conserved F or W. D genes are given only for firm matches. Size values are once, few and many counts, or a class for expanded clones, and some rows have none.

size: many
length: 12
V: TRBV6-5
J: TRBJ2-7
D: NA
CDR3: CASKAGGYEQYF
DNA: TGTGCCAGCAAAGCAGGCGGTTACGAGCAGTACTTC

size: NA
length: 15
V: TRBV4-1
J: TRBJ2-5
D: NA
CDR3: CASSEGETVSETQYF
DNA: TGCGCCAGCAGCGAGGGGGAGACGGTTTCGGAGACCCAGTACTTC

size: NA
length: 17
V: TRBV20-1
J: TRBJ2-1
D: TRBD1
CDR3: CSAYFQRPGRQGNEQFF
DNA: TGCAGTGCCTATTTCCAGCGTCCGGGAAGACAGGGCAATGAGCAGTTCTTC

size: few
length: 13
V: TRBV20-1
J: TRBJ2-1
D: TRBD2
CDR3: CSAGRDYLQEQFF
DNA: TGCAGTGCTGGCCGGGACTACCTTCAGGAGCAGTTCTTC

size: NA
length: 16
V: TRBV7-8
J: TRBJ2-1
D: TRBD2
CDR3: CASSLEGLADYNEQFF
DNA: TGTGCCAGCAGCTTAGAGGGCCTAGCGGACTACAATGAGCAGTTCTTC

size: NA
length: 18
V: TRBV28
J: TRBJ2-6
D: TRBD1
CDR3: CASTLGGFLSSGANVLTF
DNA: TGTGCCAGCACCCTAGGGGGCTTTCTCAGCTCTGGGGCCAACGTCCTGACTTTC

size: few
length: 16
V: TRBV18
J: TRBJ2-5
D: NA
CDR3: CASSGLDFQLGETQYF
DNA: TGTGCCAGCTCCGGGCTGGACTTCCAGCTCGGAGAGACCCAGTACTTC

size: NA
length: 15
V: TRBV19
J: TRBJ2-5
D: NA
CDR3: CASSIGSATGETQYF
DNA: TGTGCCAGTAGTATCGGATCCGCCACCGGGGAGACCCAGTACTTC

size: NA
length: 12
V: TRBV6-5
J: TRBJ2-1
D: NA
CDR3: CASSWGAGEQFF
DNA: TGTGCCAGCAGTTGGGGAGCCGGTGAGCAGTTCTTC

size: NA
length: 14
V: TRBV7-9
J: TRBJ2-6
D: NA
CDR3: CASSQVGGANVLTF
DNA: TGTGCCAGCAGCCAGGTGGGAGGGGCCAACGTCCTGACTTTC

size: NA
length: 15
V: TRBV28
J: TRBJ1-2
D: TRBD1
CDR3: CASSPPPTGSFGYTF
DNA: TGTGCCAGCAGTCCACCCCCGACAGGGAGTTTTGGCTACACCTTC

size: NA
length: 14
V: TRBV20-1
J: TRBJ2-3
D: NA
CDR3: CSAIEGADTDTQYF
DNA: TGCAGTGCTATAGAGGGAGCAGACACAGATACGCAGTATTTT

size: few
length: 12
V: TRBV29-1
J: TRBJ1-2
D: TRBD1
CDR3: CSVRTGDYGYTF
DNA: TGCAGCGTCAGGACAGGGGACTATGGCTACACCTTC

size: NA
length: 16
V: TRBV5-6
J: TRBJ1-2
D: NA
CDR3: CASSLDRAEGLRGYTF
DNA: TGTGCCAGCAGCTTGGACAGGGCCGAGGGGTTGAGGGGCTACACCTTC

size: NA
length: 14
V: TRBV6-5
J: TRBJ2-3
D: NA
CDR3: CASSPGFLPDTQYF
DNA: TGTGCCAGCAGTCCGGGATTCCTCCCGGATACGCAGTATTTT

size: few
length: 15
V: TRBV7-2
J: TRBJ2-1
D: NA
CDR3: CASSLSLSVGDEQFF
DNA: TGTGCCAGCAGCTTATCGCTTAGTGTGGGGGATGAGCAGTTCTTC